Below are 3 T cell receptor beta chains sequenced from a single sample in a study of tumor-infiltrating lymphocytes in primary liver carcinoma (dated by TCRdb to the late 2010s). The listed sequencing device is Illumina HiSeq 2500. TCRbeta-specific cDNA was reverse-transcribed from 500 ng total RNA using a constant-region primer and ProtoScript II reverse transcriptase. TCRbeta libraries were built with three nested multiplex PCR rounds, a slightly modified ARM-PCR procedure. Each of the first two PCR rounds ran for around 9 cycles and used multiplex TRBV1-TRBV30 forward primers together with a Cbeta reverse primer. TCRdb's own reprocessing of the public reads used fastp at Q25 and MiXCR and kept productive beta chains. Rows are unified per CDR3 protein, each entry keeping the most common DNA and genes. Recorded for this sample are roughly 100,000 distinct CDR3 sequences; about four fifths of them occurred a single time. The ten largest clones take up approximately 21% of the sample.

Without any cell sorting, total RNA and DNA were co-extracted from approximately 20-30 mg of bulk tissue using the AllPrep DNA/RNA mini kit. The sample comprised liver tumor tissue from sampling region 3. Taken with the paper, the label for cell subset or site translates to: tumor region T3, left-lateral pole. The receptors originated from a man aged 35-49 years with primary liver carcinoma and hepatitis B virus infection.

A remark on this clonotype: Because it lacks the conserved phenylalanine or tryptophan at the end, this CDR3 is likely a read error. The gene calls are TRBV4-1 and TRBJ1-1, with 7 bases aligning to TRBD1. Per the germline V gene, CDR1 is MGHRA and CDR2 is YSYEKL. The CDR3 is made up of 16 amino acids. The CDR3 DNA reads TGCTCCAGCAGCCAAGATTGGGGGACAGTCGACACTGAAGCTTTCTTA. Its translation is CSSSQDWGTVDTEAFL.

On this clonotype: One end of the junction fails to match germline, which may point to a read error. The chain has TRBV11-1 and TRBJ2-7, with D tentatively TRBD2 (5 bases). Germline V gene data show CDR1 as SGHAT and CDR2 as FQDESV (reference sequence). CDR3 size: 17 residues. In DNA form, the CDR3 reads TGTGCCGGCAGCTTAGGCCTGGCGGGTGAAAGCTCCTACGAGCAGTACTTC. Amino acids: CAGSLGLAGESSYEQYF.

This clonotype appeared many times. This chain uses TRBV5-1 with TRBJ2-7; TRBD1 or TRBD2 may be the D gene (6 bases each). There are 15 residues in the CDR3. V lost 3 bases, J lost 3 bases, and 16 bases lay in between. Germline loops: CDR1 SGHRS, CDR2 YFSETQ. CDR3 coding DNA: TGCGCCAGCAGCTCTTCGGGGGACAACCTCTACGAGCAGTACTTC. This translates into CASSSSGDNLYEQYF.